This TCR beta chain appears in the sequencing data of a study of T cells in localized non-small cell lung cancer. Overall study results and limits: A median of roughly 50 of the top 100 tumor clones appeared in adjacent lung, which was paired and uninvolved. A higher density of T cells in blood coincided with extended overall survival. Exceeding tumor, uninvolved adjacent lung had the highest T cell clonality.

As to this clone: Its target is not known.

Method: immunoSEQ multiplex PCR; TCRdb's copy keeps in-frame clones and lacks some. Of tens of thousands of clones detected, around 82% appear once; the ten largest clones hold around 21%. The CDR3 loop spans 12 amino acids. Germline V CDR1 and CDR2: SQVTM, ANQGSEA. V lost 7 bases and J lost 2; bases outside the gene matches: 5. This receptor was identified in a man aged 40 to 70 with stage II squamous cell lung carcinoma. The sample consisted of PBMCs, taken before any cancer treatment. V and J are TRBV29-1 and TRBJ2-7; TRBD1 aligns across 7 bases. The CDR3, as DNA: TGCAGCGCCGAGACAGGGACCTACGAGCAGTACTTC. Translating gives CSAETGTYEQYF.